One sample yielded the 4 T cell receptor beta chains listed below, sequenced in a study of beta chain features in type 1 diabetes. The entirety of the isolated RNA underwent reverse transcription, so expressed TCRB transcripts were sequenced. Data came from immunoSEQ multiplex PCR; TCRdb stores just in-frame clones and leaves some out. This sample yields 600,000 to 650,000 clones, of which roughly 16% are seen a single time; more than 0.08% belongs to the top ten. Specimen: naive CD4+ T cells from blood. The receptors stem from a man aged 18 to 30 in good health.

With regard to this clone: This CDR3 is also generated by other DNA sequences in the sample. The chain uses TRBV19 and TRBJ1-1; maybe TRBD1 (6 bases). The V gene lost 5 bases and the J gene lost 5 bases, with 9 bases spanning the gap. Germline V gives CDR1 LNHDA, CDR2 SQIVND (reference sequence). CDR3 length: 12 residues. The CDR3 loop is CASSLRGTEAFF. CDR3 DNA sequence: TGTGCCAGTAGTCTCAGGGGAACTGAAGCTTTCTTT. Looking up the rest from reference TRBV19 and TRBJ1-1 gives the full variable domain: DGGITQSPKYLFRKEGQNVTLSCEQNLNHDAMYWYRQDPGQGLRLIYYSQIVNDFQKGDIAEGYSVSREKKESFPLTVTSAQKNPTAFYLCASSLRGTEAFFGQGTRLTVV.

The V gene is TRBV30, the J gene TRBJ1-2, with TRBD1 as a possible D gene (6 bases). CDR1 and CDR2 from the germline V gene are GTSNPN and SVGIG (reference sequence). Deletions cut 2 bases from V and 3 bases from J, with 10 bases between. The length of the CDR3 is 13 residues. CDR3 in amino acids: CAWSPTGYYGYTF. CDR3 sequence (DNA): TGTGCCTGGAGTCCCACAGGGTACTATGGCTACACCTTC.

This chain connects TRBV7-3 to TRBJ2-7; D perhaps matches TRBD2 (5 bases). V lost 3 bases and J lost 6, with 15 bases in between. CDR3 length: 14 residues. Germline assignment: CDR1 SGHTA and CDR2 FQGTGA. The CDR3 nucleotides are TGTGCCAGCAGCTTCGGACTCCCGGGCTCCGAGCAGTACTTC. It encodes CASSFGLPGSEQYF.

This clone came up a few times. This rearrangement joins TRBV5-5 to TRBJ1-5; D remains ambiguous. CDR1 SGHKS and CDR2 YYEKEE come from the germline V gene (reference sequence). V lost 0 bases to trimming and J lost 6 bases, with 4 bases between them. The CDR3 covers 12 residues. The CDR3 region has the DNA TGTGCCAGCAGCTTGGCCGGTCAGCCCCAGCATTTT. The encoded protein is CASSLAGQPQHF.